The rows below give T cell receptor beta chains drawn from one sample of a study of T-cell reconstitution after alpha-beta-depleted transplantation in children. One entry per CDR3 protein results from TCRdb running MiXCR on the PCR reads. The data hold about 580,000 distinct CDR3 sequences, with 23% observed a single time. Sample: PBMCs, mostly from graft donor cells, taken 360 days after TCRalphabeta/CD19-depleted stem cell transplant. Receptor source: a boy in the first two years of life who had a stem cell transplant for acute myeloid leukemia, so the T cells may come from the graft donor. The CDR3 runs from the conserved cysteine through the conserved F or W. The order of the fields is D gene, clone size, V gene, J gene, CDR3 protein, CDR3 DNA. The D gene is left open where the match is weak. Clone sizes are given selectively: once, few, many, or a class where the clone is expanded.

.	.	TRBV20-1	TRBJ1-1	CSARGAVGAFF	TGCAGTGCTAGGGGGGCGGTGGGGGCTTTCTTT
.	.	TRBV7-8	TRBJ2-1	CASSLVGSAREQFF	TGTGCCAGCAGCTTGGTTGGCAGTGCACGGGAGCAGTTCTTC
.	many	TRBV9	TRBJ2-2	CASSLPRTGELFF	TGTGCCAGCAGCCTTCCCCGAACCGGGGAGCTGTTTTTT
.	many	TRBV12-3/TRBV12-4	TRBJ2-3	CASSFRDNEYF	TGTGCCAGCAGTTTCCGGGACAACGAGTATTTT
.	.	TRBV7-9	TRBJ2-4	CASSPDSLNIQYF	TGTGCCAGCAGCCCAGACAGCCTCAACATTCAGTACTTC
TRBD2	few	TRBV10-3	TRBJ2-1	CAISESYSGGYNEQFF	TGTGCCATCAGTGAGTCGTATAGCGGGGGTTACAATGAGCAGTTCTTC
.	once	TRBV25-1	TRBJ2-3	CASSSEGAKGLTQYF	TGTGCCAGCAGTTCCGAAGGAGCGAAGGGGCTTACGCAGTATTTT
TRBD2	few	TRBV20-1	TRBJ2-3	CSATMGTSGYGTQYF	TGCAGTGCTACCATGGGGACTAGCGGTTACGGTACGCAGTATTTT
.	.	TRBV10-3	TRBJ2-5	CAISVEGETQYF	TGTGCCATCAGTGTAGAGGGCGAGACCCAGTACTTC
TRBD2	.	TRBV10-3	TRBJ2-1	CAIGDSGGENNEQFF	TGTGCCATCGGAGATAGCGGGGGGGAGAACAATGAGCAGTTCTTC
TRBD1	many	TRBV4-1	TRBJ1-1	CASSQEGQGPTEAFF	TGCGCCAGCAGCCAAGAGGGACAGGGGCCCACTGAAGCTTTCTTT
TRBD1	many	TRBV6-1	TRBJ1-3	CASKQGESGNTIYF	TGTGCCAGCAAACAGGGGGAATCTGGAAACACCATATATTTT
TRBD1	.	TRBV5-1	TRBJ1-2	CASAGTANYGYTF	TGCGCCAGCGCCGGGACAGCGAACTATGGCTACACCTTC
TRBD2	.	TRBV3-1	TRBJ2-3	CASSQGSGDDTQYF	TGTGCCAGCAGCCAAGGTAGCGGGGATGATACGCAGTATTTT
.	.	TRBV3-1	TRBJ2-7	CASSLQDWGPSSEQYF	TGTGCCAGCAGCCTCCAAGACTGGGGACCCTCCTCCGAGCAGTACTTC
.	many	TRBV21-1	TRBJ2-4	CASPPVRNIQYF	TGTGCCAGTCCTCCGGTCCGAAACATTCAGTACTTC
.	many	TRBV5-6	TRBJ2-4	CASSFLGPDIQYF	TGTGCCAGCAGCTTCTTGGGTCCGGACATTCAGTACTTC
.	many	TRBV6-5	TRBJ2-1	CASSNLAYEQFF	TGTGCCAGCAGTAACCTAGCGTATGAGCAGTTCTTC
.	.	TRBV24-1	TRBJ2-1	CATSDRDSSEFF	TGTGCCACCAGTGATCGGGACTCTTCAGAGTTCTTC
TRBD1	.	TRBV6-1	TRBJ2-2	CASSFFGTGGANYGELFF	TGTGCCAGCAGCTTCTTTGGGACAGGGGGCGCGAATTACGGGGAGCTGTTTTTT